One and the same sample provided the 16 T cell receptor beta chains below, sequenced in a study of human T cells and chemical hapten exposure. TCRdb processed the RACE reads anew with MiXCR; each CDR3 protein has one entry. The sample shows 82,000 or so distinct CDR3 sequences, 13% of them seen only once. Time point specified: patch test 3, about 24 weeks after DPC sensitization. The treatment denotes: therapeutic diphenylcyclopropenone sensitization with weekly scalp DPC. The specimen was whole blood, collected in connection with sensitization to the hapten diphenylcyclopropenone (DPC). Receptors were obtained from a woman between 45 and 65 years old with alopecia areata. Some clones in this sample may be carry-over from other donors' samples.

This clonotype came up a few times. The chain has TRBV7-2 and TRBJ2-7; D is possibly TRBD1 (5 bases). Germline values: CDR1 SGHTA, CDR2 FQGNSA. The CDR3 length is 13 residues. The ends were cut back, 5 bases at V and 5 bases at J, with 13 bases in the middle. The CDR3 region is CASSRPGQNEQYF. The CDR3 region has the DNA TGTGCCAGCAGCCGTCCAGGGCAAAACGAGCAGTACTTC. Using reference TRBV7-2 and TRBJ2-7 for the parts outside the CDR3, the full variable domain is GAGVSQSPSNKVTEKGKDVELRCDPISGHTALYWYRQSLGQGLEFLIYFQGNSAPDKSGLPSDRFSAERTGGSVSTLTIQRTQQEDSAVYLCASSRPGQNEQYFGPGTRLTVT.

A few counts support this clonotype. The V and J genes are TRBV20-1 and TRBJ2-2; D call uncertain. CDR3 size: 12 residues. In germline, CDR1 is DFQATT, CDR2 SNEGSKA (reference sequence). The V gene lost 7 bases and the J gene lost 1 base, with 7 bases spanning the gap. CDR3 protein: CSVYLNTGELFF. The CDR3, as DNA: TGCAGTGTATACCTGAACACCGGGGAGCTGTTTTTT.

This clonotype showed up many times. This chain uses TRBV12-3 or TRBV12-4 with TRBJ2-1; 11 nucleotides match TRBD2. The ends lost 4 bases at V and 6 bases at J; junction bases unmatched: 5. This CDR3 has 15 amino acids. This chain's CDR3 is CASSWTSGSRNEQFF. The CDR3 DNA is TGTGCCAGCAGTTGGACTAGCGGGTCCCGCAATGAGCAGTTCTTC.

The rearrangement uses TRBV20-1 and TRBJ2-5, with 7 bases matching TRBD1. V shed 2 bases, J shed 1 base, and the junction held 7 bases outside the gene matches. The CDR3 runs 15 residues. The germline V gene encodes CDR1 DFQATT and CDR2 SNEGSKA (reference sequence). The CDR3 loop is CSARTGDLRQETQYF. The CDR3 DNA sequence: TGCAGTGCTAGAACAGGGGACCTTCGCCAAGAGACCCAGTACTTC.

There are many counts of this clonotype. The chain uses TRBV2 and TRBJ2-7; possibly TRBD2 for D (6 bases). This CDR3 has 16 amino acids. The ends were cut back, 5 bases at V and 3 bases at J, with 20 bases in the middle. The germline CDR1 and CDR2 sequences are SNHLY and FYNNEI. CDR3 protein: CASSPQAGSGIYEQYF. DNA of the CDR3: TGTGCCAGCAGTCCCCAGGCGGGGTCAGGGATCTACGAGCAGTACTTC.

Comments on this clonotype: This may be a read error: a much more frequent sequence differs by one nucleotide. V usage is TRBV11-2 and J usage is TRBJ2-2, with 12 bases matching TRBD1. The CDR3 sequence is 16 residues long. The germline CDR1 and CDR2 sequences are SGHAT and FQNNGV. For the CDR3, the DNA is TGTGCCAGCACCAACCGGGGGACAGGGGGCACCGGGGGGCTGTTTTTT. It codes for CASTNRGTGGTGGLFF.

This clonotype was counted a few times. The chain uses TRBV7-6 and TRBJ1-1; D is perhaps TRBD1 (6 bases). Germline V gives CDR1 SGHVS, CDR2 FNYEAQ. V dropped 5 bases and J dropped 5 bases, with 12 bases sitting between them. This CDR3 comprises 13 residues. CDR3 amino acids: CASSLYRETEAFF. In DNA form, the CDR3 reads TGTGCCAGCAGCCTATACAGGGAGACTGAAGCTTTCTTT.

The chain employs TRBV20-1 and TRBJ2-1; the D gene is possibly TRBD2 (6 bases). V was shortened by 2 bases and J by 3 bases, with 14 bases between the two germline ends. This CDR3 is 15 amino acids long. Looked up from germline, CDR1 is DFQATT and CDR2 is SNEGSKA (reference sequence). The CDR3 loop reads CSARSGTSIYNEQFF. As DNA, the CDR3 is TGCAGTGCTAGATCCGGGACTTCCATCTACAATGAGCAGTTCTTC.

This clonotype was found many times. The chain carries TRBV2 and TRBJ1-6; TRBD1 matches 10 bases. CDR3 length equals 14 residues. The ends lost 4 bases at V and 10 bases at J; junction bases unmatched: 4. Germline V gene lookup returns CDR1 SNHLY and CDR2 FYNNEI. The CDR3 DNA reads TGTGCCAGCAGTGTGGGACAGGGGCTATCACCCCTCCACTTT. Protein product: CASSVGQGLSPLHF.

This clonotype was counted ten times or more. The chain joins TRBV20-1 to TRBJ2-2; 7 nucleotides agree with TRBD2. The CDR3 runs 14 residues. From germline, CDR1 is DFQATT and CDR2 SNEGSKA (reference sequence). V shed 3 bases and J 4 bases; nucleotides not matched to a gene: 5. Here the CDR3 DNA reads TGCAGTGCTAGCAGGGAGGGCCCCACCGGGGAGCTGTTTTTT. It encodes CSASREGPTGELFF.

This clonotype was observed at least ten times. The CDR3 is CASSQEASGTYNEQFF. CDR3 coding DNA: TGTGCCAGCAGCCAAGAGGCTAGCGGAACCTACAATGAGCAGTTCTTC. The V call is TRBV4-2, the J call TRBJ2-1, with 7 bases identical to TRBD2. V shed 0 bases, J shed 2 bases, and the junction held 4 bases outside the gene matches. The CDR3 loop spans 16 amino acids. Per the germline V gene, CDR1 is LGHNA and CDR2 is YNFKEQ.

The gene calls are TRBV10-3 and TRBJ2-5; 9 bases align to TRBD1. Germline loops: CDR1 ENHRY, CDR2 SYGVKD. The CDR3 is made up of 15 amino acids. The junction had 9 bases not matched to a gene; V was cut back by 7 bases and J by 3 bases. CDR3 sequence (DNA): TGTGCCATCAAAAAGACAGGGGGGATGGAAGAGACCCAGTACTTC. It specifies CAIKKTGGMEETQYF.

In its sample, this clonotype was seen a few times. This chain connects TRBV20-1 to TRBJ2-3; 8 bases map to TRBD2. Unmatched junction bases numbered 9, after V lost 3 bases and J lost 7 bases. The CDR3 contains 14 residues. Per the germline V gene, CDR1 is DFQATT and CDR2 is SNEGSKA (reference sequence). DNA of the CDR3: TGCAGTGCTAGTGGCGGGACTAGTCGAAATACGCAGTATTTT. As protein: CSASGGTSRNTQYF.

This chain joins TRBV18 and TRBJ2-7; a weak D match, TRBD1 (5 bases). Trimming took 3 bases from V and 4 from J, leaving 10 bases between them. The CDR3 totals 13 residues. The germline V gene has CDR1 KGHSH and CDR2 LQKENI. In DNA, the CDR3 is TGTGCCAGCTCACCCACTCAGGGTTACGAGCAGTACTTC. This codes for CASSPTQGYEQYF.

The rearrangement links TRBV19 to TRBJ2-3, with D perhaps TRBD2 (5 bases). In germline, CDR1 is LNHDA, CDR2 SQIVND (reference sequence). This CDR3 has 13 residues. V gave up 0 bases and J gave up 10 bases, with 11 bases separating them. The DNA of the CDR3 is TGTGCCAGTAGTATAGATCTGGAGGCCCCGCAGTATTTT. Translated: CASSIDLEAPQYF.

CDR3 in amino acids: CSAGRTSGTYEQYF. The DNA of the CDR3 is TGCAGTGCAGGGCGGACTAGCGGGACCTACGAGCAGTACTTC. The chain uses TRBV20-1 and TRBJ2-7; TRBD2 agrees at 12 bases. There are 14 residues in the CDR3. After removal of 6 bases from V and 2 bases from J, the junction contained 5 bases not matched to a gene. Germline-derived CDR1 and CDR2 are DFQATT and SNEGSKA (reference sequence).